This T cell receptor beta chain is drawn from a study of T cell changes during pregnancy in multiple sclerosis (dated by TCRdb to between 2018 and 2021). About the investigation overall: The study examined how the T cell repertoire changed over the course of pregnancy in women with multiple sclerosis.

Turning to this clone: Its antigen is not yet known. No base quality values were provided; no much bigger clone lies one nucleotide off.

Library creation used the immunoSEQ multiplex PCR assay. The source is immuneACCESS, and TCRdb retained only in-frame sequences with V and J called. Part of the clones is not carried over; for the studies checked, unresolved V genes explain less than half of this, and the remainder is unexplained. Within this sample are 30,000 or so clones, with 85% to 90% of them counted one time only. The ten top clones hold about 0.8% of the sample. Including the terminal cysteine and phenylalanine, the CDR3 comprises 15 residues. The CDR3 DNA has 45 bases and is translated from base 1. CDR1 and CDR2, looked up from the germline V gene (reference sequence), are GTSNPN and SVGIG. V sheds 0 bases and J sheds 4 bases, leaving 15 bases between their ends.

Sequencing was performed on CD4+ T cells from peripheral blood mononuclear cells, taken in the first trimester of pregnancy. This sequence uses TRBV30 and TRBJ1-2; the D gene lacks a confident call. This TCR was sampled from a female donor in good health, enrolled as a control in a pregnancy study. The CDR3 region has the sequence CAWSVRQAAVYGYTF. The DNA sequence follows: TGTGCCTGGAGTGTACGGCAGGCCGCCGTCTATGGCTACACCTTC.